This entry lists 18 T cell receptor beta chains sequenced from one sample in a study of cytomegalovirus exposure and HLA in healthy donors (dated 2017 in TCRdb). The method was the immunoSEQ multiplex PCR assay. For the multiplex PCR, a mixture combining 60 forward primers for TCR Vbeta segments and 13 reverse primers for TCR Jbeta segments was used. Sourced from immuneACCESS, this table was stored by TCRdb with only in-frame sequences that have V and J called. A share of the clones is absent; for the studies checked, an unresolved V gene accounts for under half, and the remainder has no known explanation. The sample contains over 150,000 clones, approximately 70% of them found a single time. The ten largest clonotypes hold less than 3% of the sample. The sample consisted of PBMCs. The source of these receptors is a middle-aged woman in good health and CMV-seropositive.

This chain joins TRBV7-8 and TRBJ2-1; 10 bases are a match to TRBD2. V trimming: 6 bases; J trimming: 4 bases; junction bases outside the gene matches: 6. This CDR3 has 15 residues. Looked up from germline, CDR1 is SGHVS and CDR2 is FQNEAQ. The CDR3 sequence is CASRGAGGRYNEQFF. For the CDR3, the DNA is TGTGCCAGCAGGGGAGCGGGAGGGCGGTACAATGAGCAGTTCTTC.

The V gene is TRBV10-3, the J gene TRBJ2-3; the match to TRBD2 covers 9 bases. Germline-derived CDR1 and CDR2 are ENHRY and SYGVKD. V shed 4 bases, J shed 0 bases, and the junction held 14 bases outside the gene matches. CDR3 length equals 19 residues. This chain's CDR3 is CAISGLTSGQPTSTDTQYF. The CDR3 DNA reads TGTGCCATCAGTGGCTTGACTAGCGGCCAGCCGACTAGCACAGATACGCAGTATTTT.

The V gene is TRBV28, the J gene TRBJ2-7; D possibly corresponds to TRBD1 (6 bases). This CDR3 comprises 16 residues. Trimming pared 4 bases from V and 1 base from J, leaving 17 bases between. Looked up from germline, CDR1 is MDHEN and CDR2 is SYDVKM. The CDR3 bases are TGTGCCAGCAGTTACCTCCGGGACACCCAATCCTACGAGCAGTACTTC. Protein sequence: CASSYLRDTQSYEQYF. Full variable domain (outside the CDR3, taken from reference TRBV28 and TRBJ2-7): DVKVTQSSRYLVKRTGEKVFLECVQDMDHENMFWYRQDPGLGLRLIYFSYDVKMKEKGDIPEGYSVSREKKERFSLILESASTNQTSMYLCASSYLRDTQSYEQYFGPGTRLTVT.

This chain uses TRBV19 with TRBJ2-7; 8 nucleotides agree with TRBD1. Germline assignment: CDR1 LNHDA and CDR2 SQIVND (reference sequence). This CDR3 has 15 residues. The trim removed 1 base at V and 0 bases at J, leaving 2 bases unmatched. CDR3 region: CASSIAGTGSYEQYF. CDR3 coding DNA: TGTGCCAGTAGTATAGCCGGGACAGGCTCCTACGAGCAGTACTTC.

The chain uses TRBV5-1 and TRBJ2-2, with D possibly TRBD1 on 5 matching bases. This CDR3 region has 16 residues. V lost 0 bases to trimming and J lost 0 bases, with 9 bases between them. CDR1 is SGHRS and CDR2 is YFSETQ in the germline V gene. The CDR3 reads CASSLVGAPNTGELFF. CDR3 in DNA: TGCGCCAGCAGCTTGGTAGGGGCGCCGAACACCGGGGAGCTGTTTTTT.

The genes are TRBV29-1 and TRBJ1-2, with 7 positions matching TRBD1. V lost 5 bases, J lost 8 bases, and 14 bases stayed unmatched. Looked up from germline, CDR1 is SQVTM and CDR2 is ANQGSEA. CDR3 size: 14 residues. DNA of the CDR3: TGCAGCGTTCAAATCGGGACAGCGTTTGGCGGCTACACCTTC. This gives the protein CSVQIGTAFGGYTF.

In regard to this clone: A read error may account for a junction end that differs from germline. J is TRBJ1-2 and V is TRBV18, with D perhaps TRBD1 (5 bases). The germline gives CDR1 KGHSH, CDR2 LQKENI. This CDR3 spans 11 amino acids. The CDR3 loop is CASSPTTAVAF. CDR3 in DNA: TGTGCCAGCTCACCGACGACAGCTGTCGCCTTC.

The rearrangement joins TRBV4-1 to TRBJ1-5; tentative D call: TRBD1 (6 bases). Germline V gene data show CDR1 as MGHRA and CDR2 as YSYEKL. The CDR3 is 13 residues long. V was pared by 4 bases and J by 4 bases, with 8 bases between. DNA of the CDR3: TGCGCCAGCAGCCCAGGACAGAATCAGCCCCAGCATTTT. This codes for CASSPGQNQPQHF.

This chain uses TRBV27 with TRBJ1-6; 8 nucleotides match TRBD1. The CDR3 contains 16 residues. Trimming removed 10 bases from V and 4 bases from J; junction bases left unmatched: 12. CDR1 and CDR2 (germline): MNHEY, SMNVEV (reference sequence). CDR3 bases: TGTGCCACCAGGGAGGGAAGGACAGGGTATAATTCACCCCTCCACTTT. This gives the protein CATREGRTGYNSPLHF.

The CDR3 DNA is TGCGCCAGCAGCCAGGAGACAGGGCAGCAGTACTTC. Amino acids: CASSQETGQQYF. The chain is built from TRBV4-3 and TRBJ2-7, with TRBD1 matching over 7 bases. The germline CDR1 and CDR2 sequences are LGHNA and YSLEER. V gave up 3 bases and J gave up 8 bases; unmatched junction bases: 4. The CDR3 length is 12 residues.

V and J are TRBV19 and TRBJ1-6; the D is unclear. The CDR3 spans 14 residues. Germline V gene data show CDR1 as LNHDA and CDR2 as SQIVND (reference sequence). Trimming cost V 6 bases and J 7 bases, with 13 bases left between them. CDR3 loop: CASSLILRNSPLHF. The CDR3 DNA sequence: TGTGCCAGTAGCCTAATCTTGCGGAATTCACCCCTCCACTTT.

The V gene is TRBV2, the J gene TRBJ2-1; 16 positions match TRBD2. Trimming took 6 bases from V and 5 from J; bases not matched to a gene: 13. Germline CDR1 is SNHLY and CDR2 is FYNNEI. The CDR3 has 19 residues. CDR3 amino acids: CASRGTSGGAVLSHNEQFF. The CDR3 region has the DNA TGTGCCAGCAGGGGGACTAGCGGGGGGGCAGTTCTCAGCCACAATGAGCAGTTCTTC.

The chain uses TRBV5-6 and TRBJ2-5; no clear D. CDR3 length: 11 residues. Germline V gives CDR1 SGHDT, CDR2 YYEEEE. V gave up 6 bases and J gave up 2 bases, with 5 bases separating them. The CDR3: CASNKQETQYF. CDR3 nucleotides: TGTGCCAGCAATAAACAAGAGACCCAGTACTTC.

This clone has only one observation. The chain combines TRBV28 with TRBJ2-7, with D possibly TRBD1 on 6 matching bases. V lost 6 bases and J lost 3, with 15 bases in between. CDR3 length: 14 residues. Germline V lookup: CDR1 MDHEN, CDR2 SYDVKM. The CDR3 region is CASRYADSRYEQYF. CDR3 nucleotide sequence: TGTGCCAGCAGATACGCGGACAGCCGCTACGAGCAGTACTTC.

The chain has TRBV5-1 and TRBJ2-1; 10 bases agree with TRBD2. V lost 0 bases to trimming and J lost 7 bases; unmatched junction nucleotides: 4. Germline V gene data show CDR1 as SGHRS and CDR2 as YFSETQ. CDR3 size: 15 residues. The CDR3 is CASSLGLAGENEQFF. CDR3 bases: TGCGCCAGCAGCTTGGGGCTAGCGGGAGAGAATGAGCAGTTCTTC.

This clone occurred once. The chain joins TRBV9 to TRBJ2-7, with TRBD2 as a possible D gene (5 bases). V lost 0 bases and J lost 2, with 12 bases in between. The CDR3 length is 15 residues. Germline V lookup: CDR1 SGDLS, CDR2 YYNGEE. Here the CDR3 DNA reads TGTGCCAGCAGCGTAGGGATAGCGTATGCCTACGAGCAGTACTTC. It encodes CASSVGIAYAYEQYF. Filled out from reference TRBV9 and TRBJ2-7, the complete variable domain reads DSGVTQTPKHLITATGQRVTLRCSPRSGDLSVYWYQQSLDQGLQFLIQYYNGEERAKGNILERFSAQQFPDLHSELNLSSLELGDSALYFCASSVGIAYAYEQYFGPGTRLTVT.

CDR3 residues: CASSILGQGSYEQYF. For the CDR3, the DNA is TGTGCCAGTAGTATCCTCGGACAGGGTTCCTACGAGCAGTACTTC. The chain is built from TRBV19 and TRBJ2-5; 8 bases map to TRBD1. The J call could be wrong; TRBJ2-7 is a better fit for the DNA end. There are 15 residues in the CDR3. Germline loops: CDR1 LNHDA, CDR2 SQIVND (reference sequence).

This sequence joins TRBV9 and TRBJ2-7, with D possibly TRBD1 on 5 matching bases. Germline CDR1 reads SGDLS; CDR2 reads YYNGEE. V lost 0 bases to trimming and J lost 2 bases, with 9 bases between them. CDR3 length: 14 residues. The CDR3 DNA is TGTGCCAGCAGCGTAGGGCCAGGGCCCTACGAGCAGTACTTC. Its translation is CASSVGPGPYEQYF.